These T cell receptor beta chains were read from a single sample in a study of shared clonotypes between healthy human individuals. Data came from immunoSEQ multiplex PCR; TCRdb stores just in-frame clones and leaves some out. The table shows more than 2 million clones, with under 97% occurring only once. Material: naive CD4+ T cells sorted from blood. These receptors came from a man aged 18 to 29 in good health. Both conserved end residues are part of each CDR3. Fields, in order: V gene, J gene, D gene, clone size, CDR3 DNA, CDR3 protein. A D gene is named only where the DNA matches it firmly. Not all rows give a size; the values are once, few, many and, for expanded clones, a class.

>TRBV30|TRBJ2-4|-|few
TGTGCCTGGGCTGGAAAAGCTCAAAACATTCAGTACTTC
CAWAGKAQNIQYF
>TRBV10-3|TRBJ2-5|-|-
TGTGCCATCAGTGAGTCCGGGACCCCAGAGACCCAGTACTTC
CAISESGTPETQYF
>TRBV5-4|TRBJ2-7|TRBD2|once
TGTGCCAGCAGGGAAGGAGCGGGAGGGCTGGGAGGAGAGCAGTACTTC
CASREGAGGLGGEQYF
>TRBV5-1|TRBJ2-7|-|-
TGCGCCAGCAGCTTGGCCGAACCTTCCTACGAGCAGTACTTC
CASSLAEPSYEQYF
>TRBV5-1|TRBJ2-5|-|-
TGCGCCAGCAGCTTGAACCCAGGGATGGAGACCCAGTACTTC
CASSLNPGMETQYF
>TRBV6-5|TRBJ2-7|-|-
TGTGCCAGCAGCTCCGGGACATGGGGGGAGCAGTACTTC
CASSSGTWGEQYF
>TRBV11-1|TRBJ1-2|-|once
TGTGCCAGCAGCTTAGCCCTTAACTATGGCTACACCTTC
CASSLALNYGYTF
>TRBV4-1|TRBJ1-6|-|-
TGCGCCAGCACAGAACTCTATAATTCACCCCTCCACTTT
CASTELYNSPLHF
>TRBV10-3|TRBJ2-7|-|-
TGTGCCATCAGCATTGGGACAATGGGCGAGCAGTACTTC
CAISIGTMGEQYF
>TRBV7-9|TRBJ2-5|-|-
TGTGCCAGCAGCAAAGCGGACTTAACCCAAGAGACCCAGTACTTC
CASSKADLTQETQYF
>TRBV30|TRBJ1-4|-|once
TGTGCCTGGAGGCTACATAGTCAGGGGATGAATGAAAAACTGTTTTTT
CAWRLHSQGMNEKLFF
>TRBV7-9|TRBJ1-4|-|-
TGTGCCAGCAGCCTGGGGACATATGAAAATGAAAAACTGTTTTTT
CASSLGTYENEKLFF
>TRBV11-2|TRBJ1-6|TRBD1|-
TGTGCCAGCAGCTTAGCTCATACCTCAGGGGGTCCCCTCCACTTT
CASSLAHTSGGPLHF
>TRBV4-3|TRBJ2-5|TRBD1|-
TGCGCCAGCAGCCTAAGCGGACAGGGCCAAGAGACCCAGTACTTC
CASSLSGQGQETQYF
>TRBV6-1|TRBJ1-4|-|once
TGTGCCAGCCTTGAGGGCCCTGAAAAACTGTTTTTT
CASLEGPEKLFF
>TRBV28|TRBJ2-5|TRBD1|-
TGTGCCAGCAGCCAGAGGGGGGGACAGGGGTACTTC
CASSQRGGQGYF
>TRBV2|TRBJ2-1|-|few
TGTGCCAGCAGTGGGAGGGCTAACAATGAGCAGTTCTTC
CASSGRANNEQFF
>TRBV19|TRBJ2-5|-|-
TGTGCCAGTAGTAAGTCCCCCCCGCAGGGTACGGAGACCCAGTACTTC
CASSKSPPQGTETQYF
>TRBV30|TRBJ1-3|-|-
TGTGCCTGGGCCAGCGGGGGCTCTGGAAACACCATATATTTT
CAWASGGSGNTIYF
>TRBV7-2|TRBJ2-2|-|-
TGTGCCAGCAGCTTAATAGAAACCGGGGAGCTGTTTTTT
CASSLIETGELFF
>TRBV9|TRBJ2-1|TRBD2|-
TGTGCCAGCAGCGCCCGAGGGCTAGCGGGAGTCAATGAGCAGTTCTTC
CASSARGLAGVNEQFF
>TRBV6-1|TRBJ2-5|-|-
TGTGCCAGCAGTGAATCCGGGGTCGAGACCCAGTACTTC
CASSESGVETQYF
>TRBV30|TRBJ1-6|TRBD1|once
TGTGCCTGGAGTTCAGACAGGGCAGTCTATAATTCACCCCTCCACTTT
CAWSSDRAVYNSPLHF
>TRBV10-3|TRBJ1-2|TRBD1|once
TGTGCCATCAGTCCGGGACAGGGAAGTAGCTATGGCTACACCTTC
CAISPGQGSSYGYTF
>TRBV4-3|TRBJ2-2|-|-
TGCGCCAGCAGCCAGGCGGGACTCCTACGCGCGGAGCTGTTTTTT
CASSQAGLLRAELFF
>TRBV6-5|TRBJ1-4|-|-
TGTGCCAGCAGTTACCACGGGGATCCTAATGAAAAACTGTTTTTT
CASSYHGDPNEKLFF
>TRBV2|TRBJ2-1|TRBD2|-
TGTGCCAGCAGTGAATTGCTAGCGGGAGTTAGTGAGCAGTTCTTC
CASSELLAGVSEQFF
>TRBV7-2|TRBJ1-2|TRBD1|-
TGTGCCAGCAGCCCGGACAGGGCGAATGGCTACACCTTC
CASSPDRANGYTF
>TRBV19|TRBJ2-2|TRBD1|-
TGTGCCAGTAGTGTACAGGGGAGCACCGGGGAGCTGTTTTTT
CASSVQGSTGELFF
>TRBV5-1|TRBJ1-2|-|-
TGCGCCAGCAGCCAACGGACGGACTCTAACTATGGCTACACCTTC
CASSQRTDSNYGYTF
>TRBV2|TRBJ2-7|-|once
TGTGCCAGCAGTGACCGGGGTCAACCCTACGAGCAGTACTTC
CASSDRGQPYEQYF